These 25 T cell receptor beta chains came from one sample sequenced in a study of cytomegalovirus exposure and HLA in healthy donors. The PCR ran on 60 Vbeta and 13 Jbeta primers. Assay used: immunoSEQ multiplex PCR; TCRdb lists only in-frame clones, some missing. The data show roughly 100,000 clones, with about 70% seen just once and 2.8% held by the top ten. The sequenced sample was PBMCs. These receptors originate from a female donor in good health and CMV-seronegative.

The V gene is TRBV6-5, the J gene TRBJ1-2; a possible D gene is TRBD1 (6 bases). The length of the CDR3 is 15 residues. Trimming took 6 bases from V and 0 from J, leaving 14 bases between them. Germline loops: CDR1 MNHEY, CDR2 SVGAGI. This CDR3 is CASSSRTVTNYGYTF. CDR3 in DNA: TGTGCCAGCAGCTCTCGGACAGTGACTAACTATGGCTACACCTTC.

This chain connects TRBV9 to TRBJ2-2; 10 nucleotides agree with TRBD2. CDR3 size: 17 residues. Trimming removed 4 bases from V and 6 bases from J; junction bases left unmatched: 12. Germline V CDR1 and CDR2: SGDLS, YYNGEE. CDR3 region: CASSPRGAGGPPGELFF. CDR3 bases: TGTGCCAGCAGCCCCCGAGGAGCGGGAGGGCCCCCCGGGGAGCTGTTTTTT.

The chain couples TRBV27 to TRBJ1-2; possibly TRBD1 for D (6 bases). The CDR3 has 11 amino acids. Trimming shortened V by 10 bases and J by 8 bases, and 14 bases separated the two germline ends. CDR1 is MNHEY and CDR2 is SMNVEV in the germline V gene (reference sequence). The CDR3 DNA reads as TGTGCCACCTGGGGGAGGGGGGGCTACACCTTC. It is translated as CATWGRGGYTF.

The chain carries TRBV6-1 and TRBJ2-5; possible D gene TRBD1, 5 bases. The J call could be wrong; TRBJ2-7 is a better fit for the DNA end. CDR3 length: 13 residues. CDR1 and CDR2 (germline): MNHNS, SASEGT. CDR3: CASSDSRYYEQYF. The CDR3 nucleotides read TGTGCCAGCAGCGACAGTAGATACTACGAGCAGTACTTC.

The V and J genes are TRBV5-1 and TRBJ1-5; 7 bases map to TRBD1. From germline, CDR1 is SGHRS and CDR2 YFSETQ. CDR3 size: 16 residues. V shed 4 bases and J 1 base; nucleotides not matched to a gene: 8. CDR3 nucleotide sequence: TGCGCCAGCAGCCCGGGTCTGACAGGGAGCAATCAGCCCCAGCATTTT. Translation: CASSPGLTGSNQPQHF.

CDR3 amino acids: CASSISLGARLPQETQYF. The CDR3 coding sequence is TGTGCCAGTAGTATCTCGCTTGGGGCGCGCCTACCCCAAGAGACCCAGTACTTC. This chain connects TRBV19 to TRBJ2-5; weak D call: TRBD1 (5 bases). Deletions cut 3 bases from V and 1 base from J, with 21 bases between. The CDR3 runs 18 residues. Germline lookup yields CDR1 LNHDA and CDR2 SQIVND (reference sequence).

There are a few counts of this clone. CDR3 region: CASSQGGSVTEAFF. CDR3 in DNA: TGCGCCAGCAGCCAAGGAGGGTCTGTCACTGAAGCTTTCTTT. The chain is built from TRBV4-3 and TRBJ1-1; D is unclear. The V end lost 1 base, the J end lost 4 bases, and 10 bases lay between the germline ends. CDR1 is LGHNA and CDR2 is YSLEER in the germline V gene. The length of the CDR3 is 14 residues.

Details on this clone: An end of the junction does not agree with germline; a read error may underlie this. CDR3 sequence (DNA): TGCGCCAGCAACTTGGCTCGGGGACAGGGGTCAGAGCAGTACTTC. Translation gives CASNLARGQGSEQYF. This chain uses TRBV5-1 with TRBJ2-7, with 10 bases aligning to TRBD1. This CDR3 contains 15 residues. Germline V CDR1 and CDR2: SGHRS, YFSETQ.

V and J are TRBV6-6 and TRBJ1-2, with TRBD1 matching 10 bases. The V segment lost 8 bases and the J segment 8 bases; nucleotides outside the gene matches: 17. The CDR3 has 16 residues. Germline assignment: CDR1 MNHNY and CDR2 SVGAGI (reference sequence). The CDR3 is CASLGQGGRIVGGYTF. The CDR3 bases are TGTGCCAGCCTTGGACAGGGGGGACGGATTGTTGGGGGCTACACCTTC.

This clone was seen a few times. V is TRBV2 and J is TRBJ2-1; the match to TRBD1 covers 8 bases. Germline V gene sequence: CDR1 SNHLY, CDR2 FYNNEI. V lost 6 bases to trimming and J lost 0 bases; unmatched junction nucleotides: 4. The CDR3 runs to 15 residues. This chain's CDR3 is CASRTGTGSYNEQFF. The CDR3 coding sequence is TGTGCCAGCAGAACCGGGACAGGCTCCTACAATGAGCAGTTCTTC.

This clone showed up just once. V is TRBV18 and J is TRBJ1-1, with D perhaps matching TRBD1 (6 bases). Germline V gene lookup returns CDR1 KGHSH and CDR2 LQKENI. This CDR3 is built from 12 residues. V was cut by 3 bases and J by 10 bases, with 12 bases left in between. CDR3 loop: CASSPPTGIAFF. As DNA, the CDR3 is TGTGCCAGCTCACCGCCGACAGGAATAGCTTTCTTT.

This clone was detected only once. The chain is built from TRBV30 and TRBJ2-3, with 7 bases that match TRBD2. The ends lost 3 bases at V and 8 bases at J; junction bases unmatched: 23. Germline CDR1 and CDR2: GTSNPN and SVGIG (reference sequence). There are 18 residues in the CDR3. The CDR3 reads CAWRGTSLPGLKGSTQYF. The CDR3 nucleotides are TGTGCCTGGAGGGGAACCTCCCTGCCGGGACTAAAAGGCAGTACGCAGTATTTT.

The genes are TRBV5-4 and TRBJ2-7, with D tentatively TRBD2 (7 bases). Trimming cost V 4 bases and J 6 bases, with 20 bases left between them. From germline, CDR1 is SGHNT and CDR2 YYREEE (reference sequence). The CDR3 consists of 15 residues. The CDR3 sequence is CASSPRGGGSAEQYF. The CDR3 coding sequence is TGTGCCAGCAGCCCCCGAGGGGGGGGGAGCGCCGAGCAGTACTTC.

This clone was observed a few times. This chain links TRBV6-4 with TRBJ2-3; TRBD2 aligns across 8 bases. The germline V gene has CDR1 MRHNA and CDR2 SNTAGT. J was trimmed by 0 bases and V by 2 bases; bases with no gene match: 1. The CDR3 is 15 residues long. The CDR3 region is CASSDASGSTDTQYF. CDR3 in DNA: TGTGCCAGCAGTGACGCTAGCGGGAGCACAGATACGCAGTATTTT.

Worth noting for this clone: This CDR3 fails to terminate in the conserved phenylalanine or tryptophan, so it likely reflects a read error. Because the CDR3's place on the DNA is in doubt, the DNA is left out and the CDR3 is given as listed by TCRdb. V and J are TRBV11-2 and TRBJ2-4; the table calls TRBD2, which could not be checked here. CDR1 is SGHAT and CDR2 is FQNNGV in the germline V gene. Termini included, the CDR3 measures 13 amino acids. This CDR3 is CASSTMKGREWIV.

The chain is built from TRBV27 and TRBJ1-5; a weak D match, TRBD1 (6 bases). V dropped 5 bases and J dropped 2 bases, with 13 bases sitting between them. This CDR3 spans 15 amino acids. Germline assignment: CDR1 MNHEY and CDR2 SMNVEV (reference sequence). The chain's CDR3 is CASSDRIGGNQPQHF. The CDR3 DNA follows: TGTGCCAGCAGTGACAGGATTGGCGGCAATCAGCCCCAGCATTTT.

The CDR3 sequence: CASMRQGANEQFF. The CDR3 DNA sequence: TGTGCCAGCATGCGACAGGGTGCGAATGAGCAGTTCTTC. This chain uses TRBV27 with TRBJ2-1, with 7 positions matching TRBD1. The length of the CDR3 is 13 residues. The germline V gene encodes CDR1 MNHEY and CDR2 SMNVEV (reference sequence). Losses at the gene ends were 7 bases for V and 7 bases for J; bases not matched to a gene: 7.

The chain has TRBV5-1 and TRBJ2-5; 14 nucleotides line up with TRBD2. This CDR3 region has 18 residues. The V segment lost 2 bases and the J segment 4 bases; nucleotides outside the gene matches: 10. The germline gives CDR1 SGHRS, CDR2 YFSETQ. The CDR3 sequence is CASSFRGTSGSLGETQYF. The CDR3 region has the DNA TGCGCCAGCAGCTTCAGAGGGACTAGCGGGAGTCTAGGAGAGACCCAGTACTTC.

The rearrangement joins TRBV27 to TRBJ2-3, with a possible D match to TRBD2 (6 bases). Trimming removed 4 bases from V and 4 bases from J, with 15 bases in between. CDR1 is MNHEY and CDR2 is SMNVEV in the germline V gene (reference sequence). This CDR3 is built from 15 residues. The CDR3 DNA sequence: TGTGCCAGCAGTTCGAGGGAGGACTTGCCAGATACGCAGTATTTT. Its translation: CASSSREDLPDTQYF.

The CDR3 nucleotides are TGTGCCAGCAGCAAAGGTGGGAGGGTAGGGTACACTGAAGCTTTCTTT. It is translated as CASSKGGRVGYTEAFF. The genes are TRBV21-1 and TRBJ1-1. TRBV21-1 is a known pseudogene. The CDR3 loop spans 16 amino acids.

V gene TRBV30 combines with J gene TRBJ1-2; a weak D match, TRBD1 (5 bases). Trimming took 3 bases from V and 2 from J, leaving 7 bases between them. This CDR3 spans 12 amino acids. Looked up from germline, CDR1 is GTSNPN and CDR2 is SVGIG (reference sequence). This CDR3 is CAWRRQNYGYTF. As DNA, the CDR3 is TGTGCCTGGAGAAGACAGAACTATGGCTACACCTTC. Together with reference TRBV30 and TRBJ1-2, the CDR3 gives the full variable domain: SQTIHQWPATLVQPVGSPLSLECTVEGTSNPNLYWYRQAAGRGLQLLFYSVGIGQISSEVPQNLSASRPQDRQFILSSKKLLLSDSGFYLCAWRRQNYGYTFGSGTRLTVV.

The chain links TRBV7-2 to TRBJ2-1; 7 bases fit TRBD2. This CDR3 comprises 16 residues. Trimming took 2 bases from V and 3 from J; bases not matched to a gene: 7. Germline V gives CDR1 SGHTA, CDR2 FQGNSA. CDR3 protein: CASSLLVSGFYNEQFF. The CDR3, as DNA: TGTGCCAGCAGCTTATTGGTTAGCGGGTTCTACAATGAGCAGTTCTTC.

V usage is TRBV5-1 and J usage is TRBJ2-1; TRBD2 matches at 12 bases. Unmatched junction bases numbered 8, after V lost 3 bases and J lost 4 bases. The CDR3 consists of 17 residues. Germline lookup yields CDR1 SGHRS and CDR2 YFSETQ. CDR3 nucleotide sequence: TGCGCCAGCAGCTCGGGACTAGCGGGCAGACTTTACAATGAGCAGTTCTTC. Amino acids: CASSSGLAGRLYNEQFF.

The chain is built from TRBV19 and TRBJ2-5; 9 nucleotides match TRBD2. The ends lost 3 bases at V and 5 bases at J; junction bases unmatched: 7. CDR3 size: 15 residues. CDR1 LNHDA and CDR2 SQIVND come from the germline V gene (reference sequence). CDR3 region: CASSISSGRSETQYF. The CDR3 DNA reads as TGTGCCAGTAGTATCAGTAGCGGGAGAAGTGAGACCCAGTACTTC.

The chain uses TRBV2 and TRBJ2-7; D remains ambiguous. V was clipped by 2 bases and J by 0 bases, with 8 bases between them. Germline assignment: CDR1 SNHLY and CDR2 FYNNEI. This CDR3 region has 14 residues. CDR3 in DNA: TGTGCCAGCAGTGAATGGGCCCTCTCCTACGAGCAGTACTTC. Translating gives CASSEWALSYEQYF.